This TCR beta chain stems from a study of CD8+CD57+ T cells in acquired aplastic anemia. This clonotype was seen once. According to the study, genomic DNA was the template for TCR beta VDJ and CDR3 profiling. TCRdb re-called the reads with MiXCR, one entry per CDR3 protein. The repertoire has 55,000 to 60,000 distinct CDR3 sequences, approximately 50% of them found once; the top ten carry about 16%. Sequencing was done on patients that had shown CD8+CD57+ cell expansion by flow cytometry. The source material was sorted CD4+, CD8+, or CD8+CD57+ T cells (not recorded which) from PBMCs. This clonotype was obtained from a human donor with aplastic anemia.

The CDR3 region has the DNA TGTGCCATCAGTCCCGACAGTCAAGGGAGGACCACTGAAGCTTTCTTT. This translates into CAISPDSQGRTTEAFF. V usage is TRBV10-3 and J usage is TRBJ1-1; perhaps TRBD1 as D (5 bases). Looked up from germline, CDR1 is ENHRY and CDR2 is SYGVKD. Deletions cut 5 bases from V and 4 bases from J, with 20 bases between. The CDR3 sequence is 16 residues long.